The 14 T cell receptor beta chains below come from one sample, sequenced in a study of CD8 T cells in ankylosing spondylitis. General study findings and limits: The study identified a TCR beta motif of roughly eight highly homologous variants that appeared characteristic of ankylosing spondylitis blood.

Antigens for these TCRs are unknown. TCRdb re-derived calls from the 5' RACE reads in MiXCR, one entry per CDR3 protein. The sample gives fewer than 400,000 distinct CDR3 sequences, approximately 20% of which show up once; 15% to 20% is in the top ten. Sequencing used blood, either unsorted or a sorted T cell fraction (not recorded which). The origin of the receptors is a male donor with ankylosing spondylitis.

The rearrangement links TRBV2 to TRBJ2-5; the D gene is possibly TRBD2 (5 bases). CDR3 length equals 15 residues. Trimming took off 1 base at V and 5 bases at J, with 14 bases between the two ends. Germline V gene lookup returns CDR1 SNHLY and CDR2 FYNNEI. The CDR3 bases are TGTGCCAGCAGTGAAGATGGCGGAGGAAGGGAGACCCAGTACTTC. Translation gives CASSEDGGGRETQYF. Full variable domain (missing parts from reference TRBV2 and TRBJ2-5): EPEVTQTPSHQVTQMGQEVILRCVPISNHLYFYWYRQILGQKVEFLVSFYNNEISEKSEIFDDQFSVERPDGSNFTLKIRSTKLEDSAMYFCASSEDGGGRETQYFGPGTRLLVL.

CDR3 sequence: CASSVSRISVTQYF. The DNA of the CDR3 is TGTGCCAGCAGTGTATCTCGAATTTCGGTGACCCAGTACTTC. V is TRBV12-3 or TRBV12-4 and J is TRBJ2-5; D not certain. V was pared by 5 bases and J by 7 bases, with 17 bases between. This CDR3 spans 14 amino acids.

This clonotype turned up a few times. The gene calls are TRBV7-2 and TRBJ2-7; TRBD2 agrees at 11 bases. Germline V gene lookup returns CDR1 SGHTA and CDR2 FQGNSA. CDR3 length: 15 amino acids. Losses at the gene ends were 1 base for V and 7 bases for J; bases not matched to a gene: 6. The CDR3, as DNA: TGTGCCAGCAGCTTAGTTGCTAGCGGGAGGAATGAGCAGTACTTC. This gives the protein CASSLVASGRNEQYF.

This clonotype was counted between two and nine times. This chain's CDR3 is CASSSRVGPSYEQYF. The CDR3 nucleotides read TGTGCCAGCAGCTCAAGAGTGGGACCTTCCTACGAGCAGTACTTC. This rearrangement joins TRBV11-2 to TRBJ2-7; TRBD1 or TRBD2 may be the D gene (5 bases each). V shed 4 bases and J shed 1 base, with 14 bases lying between them. CDR1 and CDR2 from the germline V gene are SGHAT and FQNNGV. This CDR3 spans 15 amino acids. The entire variable domain, with the rest obtained from reference TRBV11-2 and TRBJ2-7, is as follows: EAGVAQSPRYKIIEKRQSVAFWCNPISGHATLYWYQQILGQGPKLLIQFQNNGVVDDSQLPKDRFSAERLKGVDSTLKIQPAKLEDSAVYLCASSSRVGPSYEQYFGPGTRLTVT.

The V and J genes are TRBV7-2 and TRBJ1-2; D call uncertain. This CDR3 spans 13 amino acids. Per the germline V gene, CDR1 is SGHTA and CDR2 is FQGNSA. Deletions cut 6 bases from V and 6 bases from J, with 14 bases between. The DNA of the CDR3 is TGTGCCAGCAGTTCTATGGGCGTAGATGGCTACACCTTC. It encodes CASSSMGVDGYTF.

This clonotype was seen only a few times. The chain carries TRBV7-9 and TRBJ1-2; D not certain. Germline V gene sequence: CDR1 SEHNR, CDR2 FQNEAQ (reference sequence). The CDR3 totals 11 residues. The V end lost 4 bases, the J end lost 4 bases, and 4 bases lay between the germline ends. The chain's CDR3 is CASSSSYGYTF. In nucleotides, the CDR3 is TGTGCCAGCAGCTCCAGCTATGGCTACACCTTC.

This clonotype showed up just a few times. This chain joins TRBV9 and TRBJ2-1; TRBD2 aligns across 8 bases. V gave up 4 bases and J gave up 11 bases; unmatched junction bases: 8. Germline lookup yields CDR1 SGDLS and CDR2 YYNGEE. The CDR3 length is 13 residues. This CDR3 is CASSPPAGGKQFF. The CDR3 region has the DNA TGTGCCAGCAGCCCTCCTGCGGGAGGAAAGCAGTTCTTC.

V usage is TRBV20-1 and J usage is TRBJ1-5; 8 nucleotides agree with TRBD1. Trimming removed 4 bases from V and 7 bases from J; junction bases left unmatched: 9. CDR1 and CDR2 (germline): DFQATT, SNEGSKA (reference sequence). The CDR3 runs 14 residues. The CDR3 region is CSATQGAEGQPQHF. In DNA, the CDR3 is TGCAGTGCTACGCAGGGGGCGGAAGGGCAGCCCCAGCATTTT.

The rearrangement joins TRBV4-2 to TRBJ2-7; maybe TRBD2 (6 bases). The germline CDR1 and CDR2 sequences are LGHNA and YNFKEQ. V lost 0 bases and J 1 base, leaving 13 bases between the germline ends. The CDR3 extends over 16 amino acids. The CDR3 DNA reads as TGTGCCAGCAGCCAAGAGATGGCGCGGGGTTCCTACGAGCAGTACTTC. This translates into CASSQEMARGSYEQYF.

The rearrangement links TRBV7-9 to TRBJ1-1, with no clear D. The V end lost 1 base, the J end lost 5 bases, and 5 bases lay between the germline ends. CDR1 and CDR2 from the germline V gene are SEHNR and FQNEAQ (reference sequence). This CDR3 is 12 amino acids long. CDR3 nucleotide sequence: TGTGCCAGCAGCTTAGAAAAGACTGAAGCTTTCTTT. It encodes CASSLEKTEAFF. The full variable domain, in which reference TRBV7-9 and TRBJ1-1 provide the parts outside the CDR3, is DTGVSQNPRHKITKRGQNVTFRCDPISEHNRLYWYRQTLGQGPEFLTYFQNEAQLEKSRLLSDRFSAERPKGSFSTLEIQRTEQGDSAMYLCASSLEKTEAFFGQGTRLTVV.

The rearrangement uses TRBV2 and TRBJ1-3; 7 nucleotides align to TRBD1. CDR1 is SNHLY, CDR2 FYNNEI, per germline. The CDR3 covers 16 residues. The ends lost 1 base at V and 0 bases at J; junction bases unmatched: 3. This chain's CDR3 is CASSEGGQLSGNTIYF. As DNA, the CDR3 is TGTGCCAGCAGTGAAGGGGGACAGCTCTCTGGAAACACCATATATTTT. Based on the CDR3 plus reference TRBV2 and TRBJ1-3, the full variable domain is EPEVTQTPSHQVTQMGQEVILRCVPISNHLYFYWYRQILGQKVEFLVSFYNNEISEKSEIFDDQFSVERPDGSNFTLKIRSTKLEDSAMYFCASSEGGQLSGNTIYFGEGSWLTVV.

The chain has TRBV20-1 and TRBJ2-2; D possibly corresponds to TRBD1 (5 bases). V was shortened by 0 bases and J by 5 bases, with 13 bases between the two germline ends. The CDR3 covers 15 residues. Germline V lookup: CDR1 DFQATT, CDR2 SNEGSKA (reference sequence). The CDR3 sequence is CSARDTQGWTGELFF. Written as DNA, the CDR3 is TGCAGTGCTAGAGATACCCAGGGATGGACCGGGGAGCTGTTTTTT.

CDR3: CAISPGGVAPQETQYF. As DNA, the CDR3 is TGTGCCATCTCCCCAGGGGGAGTCGCCCCCCAAGAGACCCAGTACTTC. V is TRBV10-3 and J is TRBJ2-5; TRBD1 matches 7 bases. The CDR3 extends over 16 amino acids. The germline V gene encodes CDR1 ENHRY and CDR2 SYGVKD. V gave up 8 bases and J gave up 1 base; unmatched junction bases: 13.

As to this clonotype: Its ends do not fully match the called genes, so a read error is possible. The chain has TRBV5-5 and TRBJ1-1; the D gene is possibly TRBD1 (6 bases). The CDR3 spans 16 residues. Germline-derived CDR1 and CDR2 are SGHKS and YYEKEE (reference sequence). In DNA, the CDR3 is TGTGCCAGCACCTTGGGGATTTGGGGGCAGAACACTGAAGCTTTCTTT. Protein sequence: CASTLGIWGQNTEAFF.